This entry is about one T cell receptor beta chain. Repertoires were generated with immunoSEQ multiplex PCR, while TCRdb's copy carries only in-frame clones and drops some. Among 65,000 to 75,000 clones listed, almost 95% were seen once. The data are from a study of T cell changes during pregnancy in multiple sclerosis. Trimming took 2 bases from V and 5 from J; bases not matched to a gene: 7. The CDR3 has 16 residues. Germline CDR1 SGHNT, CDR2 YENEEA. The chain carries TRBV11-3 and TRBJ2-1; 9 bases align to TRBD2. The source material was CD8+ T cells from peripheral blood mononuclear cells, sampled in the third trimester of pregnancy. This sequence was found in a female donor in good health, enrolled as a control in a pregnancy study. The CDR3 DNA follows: TGTGCCAGCAGCTTACAGGGGCGGGGGGGGAACAATGAGCAGTTCTTC. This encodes CASSLQGRGGNNEQFF.